The 32 T cell receptor beta chains in this list originate from one sample, sequenced in a study of blood T cell repertoires in COVID-19. Clones were sequenced by immunoSEQ multiplex PCR, and TCRdb holds only the in-frame ones, with some missing. The sample records over 200,000 clones, approximately 80% being singletons. Sequencing was done on a sample of PBMCs or T cells enriched from blood (not recorded which). Every receptor here comes from a man in his forties who had recovered from COVID-19.

The chain uses TRBV18 and TRBJ1-1; D gene uncertain. The CDR3 is 13 residues long. Trimming stripped 4 bases from V and 3 bases from J, with 9 bases between. Looked up from germline, CDR1 is KGHSH and CDR2 is LQKENI. The CDR3 sequence: CASSLRRDTEAFF. CDR3 in DNA: TGTGCCAGCTCACTTCGGAGGGACACTGAAGCTTTCTTT.

The gene calls are TRBV6-5 and TRBJ2-7; TRBD1 agrees at 7 bases. CDR3 length: 14 residues. Trimming cost V 6 bases and J 4 bases; bases outside gene matches: 9. Germline V gene lookup returns CDR1 MNHEY and CDR2 SVGAGI. The CDR3 protein is CASRRTPGGYEQYF. The CDR3, as DNA: TGTGCCAGCAGACGAACCCCAGGGGGTTACGAGCAGTACTTC.

V is TRBV7-9 and J is TRBJ2-2; 9 bases are a match to TRBD2. Germline lookup yields CDR1 SEHNR and CDR2 FQNEAQ (reference sequence). This CDR3 comprises 13 residues. The V gene end was trimmed by 9 bases and the J gene end by 5 bases; junction bases not matched to a gene: 4. The CDR3 loop reads CASGAGGTGELFF. For the CDR3, the DNA is TGTGCCAGTGGAGCGGGAGGAACCGGGGAGCTGTTTTTT.

The rearrangement links TRBV5-4 to TRBJ2-1; 12 bases map to TRBD2. The V gene's germline CDR1 is SGHNT and CDR2 YYREEE (reference sequence). The CDR3 sequence is 16 residues long. The J segment lost 11 bases and the V segment lost 0 bases, leaving 9 bases of the junction unmatched. The CDR3 loop is CASSLELAGGQNQQFF. The CDR3 bases are TGTGCCAGCAGCTTGGAACTAGCGGGAGGCCAAAACCAGCAGTTCTTC.

The chain carries TRBV6-1 and TRBJ1-6; TRBD1 aligns across 10 bases. The CDR3 length is 19 residues. CDR1 is MNHNS, CDR2 SASEGT, per germline. Losses at the gene ends were 2 bases for V and 2 bases for J; bases not matched to a gene: 9. In DNA, the CDR3 is TGTGCCAGCAGTGAAAGGGGACAGGGGATCCAAACCTATAATTCACCCCTCCACTTT. Amino acid sequence: CASSERGQGIQTYNSPLHF.

J is TRBJ1-1 and V is TRBV5-6; D uncertain. This CDR3 spans 12 amino acids. Germline V gene lookup returns CDR1 SGHDT and CDR2 YYEEEE. V was shortened by 2 bases and J by 4 bases, with 6 bases between the two germline ends. The CDR3 region has the DNA TGTGCCAGCAGCTTTCGAGTCACTGAAGCTTTCTTT. Amino acid sequence: CASSFRVTEAFF.

The chain is built from TRBV7-8 and TRBJ1-3; D is possibly TRBD1 (5 bases). CDR1 and CDR2 from the germline V gene are SGHVS and FQNEAQ. This CDR3 is built from 14 residues. Trimming left V 5 bases short and J 0 bases short, with 8 bases between. The DNA for the CDR3 is TGTGCCAGCAGCCACCAGGGCTCTGGAAACACCATATATTTT. Protein product: CASSHQGSGNTIYF.

This clone was seen a single time. CDR3 in DNA: TGTGCCAGCAGCTTAAAAGAATACAGGGGCCCGAACACCGGGGAGCTGTTTTTT. This codes for CASSLKEYRGPNTGELFF. This chain joins TRBV13 and TRBJ2-2; 7 positions match TRBD1. J gave up 0 bases and V 2 bases, and 9 bases lay outside the gene matches. This CDR3 has 18 residues. CDR1 and CDR2 from the germline V gene are PRHDT and FYEKMQ (reference sequence).

CDR3: CASRRSNTGELFF. The CDR3, as DNA: TGTGCCAGCAGGAGGTCGAACACCGGGGAGCTGTTTTTT. V is TRBV28 and J is TRBJ2-2; D gene uncertain. The V and J ends lost 6 bases and 0 bases respectively, with 5 bases between them. CDR3 length: 13 residues. CDR1 is MDHEN and CDR2 is SYDVKM in the germline V gene.

This clone was seen a single time. The chain employs TRBV11-2 and TRBJ2-2, with TRBD2 matching 10 bases. The CDR3 has 18 residues. The V segment lost 5 bases and the J segment 5 bases; nucleotides outside the gene matches: 14. CDR1 SGHAT and CDR2 FQNNGV come from the germline V gene. The DNA for the CDR3 is TGTGCCAGCAGCCCCCTTATAAGCGGGAGGGTATATACCGGGGAGCTGTTTTTT. It yields the protein CASSPLISGRVYTGELFF.

The V call is TRBV15, the J call TRBJ2-3; weak D call: TRBD2 (7 bases). Trimming took 5 bases from V and 1 from J, leaving 16 bases between them. This CDR3 contains 16 residues. From germline, CDR1 is LNHNV and CDR2 YYDKDF (reference sequence). CDR3 sequence (DNA): TGTGCCACCAGCGGGGGGAGGGGGTCCGGCACAGATACGCAGTATTTT. It specifies CATSGGRGSGTDTQYF.

V usage is TRBV30 and J usage is TRBJ1-5; TRBD1 aligns across 9 bases. This CDR3 comprises 16 residues. From germline, CDR1 is GTSNPN and CDR2 SVGIG (reference sequence). The V segment lost 0 bases and the J segment 4 bases; nucleotides outside the gene matches: 7. The DNA for the CDR3 is TGTGCCTGGAGTGTACGTATCGGGACAGGGAATCAGCCCCAGCATTTT. The encoded protein is CAWSVRIGTGNQPQHF. The whole variable domain, filled in from reference TRBV30 and TRBJ1-5, reads SQTIHQWPATLVQPVGSPLSLECTVEGTSNPNLYWYRQAAGRGLQLLFYSVGIGQISSEVPQNLSASRPQDRQFILSSKKLLLSDSGFYLCAWSVRIGTGNQPQHFGDGTRLSIL.

This clone was seen a handful of times. The J gene is TRBJ2-1, the V gene TRBV9, with 10 bases fitting TRBD2. Germline V lookup: CDR1 SGDLS, CDR2 YYNGEE. This CDR3 contains 15 residues. V shed 4 bases and J 8 bases; nucleotides not matched to a gene: 9. The CDR3 nucleotides are TGTGCCAGCAGCTCTAGCGGGAGTAGCACCGATGAGCAGTTCTTC. Protein sequence: CASSSSGSSTDEQFF.

V usage is TRBV30 and J usage is TRBJ2-7; D remains ambiguous. The CDR3 has 13 amino acids. Deletions cut 0 bases from V and 5 bases from J, with 11 bases between. In germline, CDR1 is GTSNPN, CDR2 SVGIG (reference sequence). The CDR3 loop reads CAWSVISFNEQYF. The CDR3 DNA sequence: TGTGCCTGGAGTGTAATTAGTTTTAACGAGCAGTACTTC.

This rearrangement joins TRBV7-2 to TRBJ2-7; tentative D call: TRBD2 (5 bases). Germline-derived CDR1 and CDR2 are SGHTA and FQGNSA. V dropped 6 bases and J dropped 0 bases, with 12 bases sitting between them. The CDR3 is made up of 14 amino acids. CDR3 in amino acids: CASRTLGSSYEQYF. The CDR3 DNA sequence: TGTGCCAGCAGGACCTTAGGGAGCTCCTACGAGCAGTACTTC.

The chain is built from TRBV7-9 and TRBJ1-2; D might be TRBD1 (6 bases). The CDR3 extends over 14 amino acids. The germline V gene has CDR1 SEHNR and CDR2 FQNEAQ (reference sequence). The V and J ends lost 8 bases and 7 bases respectively, with 20 bases between them. The CDR3 nucleotides are TGTGCCAGCGATCCCGGAGGGGGGGAATCTGGCTACACCTTC. This sequence encodes CASDPGGGESGYTF.

The J gene is TRBJ2-1, the V gene TRBV7-3; the D gene is possibly TRBD2 (6 bases). Trimming shortened V by 5 bases and J by 5 bases, and 13 bases separated the two germline ends. The V gene's germline CDR1 is SGHTA and CDR2 FQGTGA. This CDR3 is built from 14 residues. CDR3 amino acids: CASSVGGGNNEQFF. CDR3 sequence (DNA): TGTGCCAGCAGCGTGGGGGGAGGAAACAATGAGCAGTTCTTC.

The chain recombines TRBV10-3 with TRBJ1-5, with 10 bases aligning to TRBD1. The ends lost 6 bases at V and 5 bases at J; junction bases unmatched: 10. CDR3 length: 16 residues. Germline CDR1 ENHRY, CDR2 SYGVKD. CDR3 in amino acids: CAISSTPGTGDQPQHF. CDR3 bases: TGTGCCATCAGCTCCACCCCCGGGACAGGGGATCAGCCCCAGCATTTT.

The chain combines TRBV6-5 with TRBJ1-2; D uncertain. Germline CDR1 MNHEY, CDR2 SVGAGI. Trimming removed 7 bases at V and 3 bases at J, with 9 bases between. CDR3 length equals 12 residues. The CDR3 DNA is TGTGCCAGCAAAAGAGTGGACTATGGCTACACCTTC. Translated: CASKRVDYGYTF.

The V gene is TRBV27, the J gene TRBJ2-7; TRBD1 agrees at 7 bases. The trim removed 7 bases at V and 2 bases at J, leaving 11 bases unmatched. In germline, CDR1 is MNHEY, CDR2 SMNVEV (reference sequence). The CDR3 sequence is 15 residues long. The CDR3 region is CASMIIDRAPYEQYF. DNA for the CDR3: TGTGCCAGCATGATCATCGACAGGGCCCCCTACGAGCAGTACTTC.

The rearrangement joins TRBV5-1 to TRBJ1-1, with D possibly being TRBD1 (5 bases). The CDR3 runs 13 residues. Deletions cut 4 bases from V and 5 bases from J, with 12 bases between. Germline assignment: CDR1 SGHRS and CDR2 YFSETQ. CDR3 bases: TGCGCCAGCAGCCCGGACCAGGGAACTGAAGCTTTCTTT. Protein sequence: CASSPDQGTEAFF.

The rearrangement joins TRBV19 to TRBJ1-1, with D hard to call. Germline assignment: CDR1 LNHDA and CDR2 SQIVND (reference sequence). Trimming took 2 bases from V and 4 from J, leaving 14 bases between them. This CDR3 comprises 15 residues. The CDR3: CASSISYSSGTEAFF. For the CDR3, the DNA is TGTGCCAGTAGTATATCATATAGTAGTGGCACTGAAGCTTTCTTT.

J is TRBJ2-7 and V is TRBV5-6, with 10 nucleotides matching TRBD1. The CDR3 is 14 amino acids. Per germline, CDR1 SGHDT and CDR2 YYEEEE. V was pared by 5 bases and J by 6 bases, with 8 bases of the junction left unmatched. CDR3 region: CASSTGTGDVEQYF. For the CDR3, the DNA is TGTGCCAGCAGTACCGGGACAGGGGACGTCGAGCAGTACTTC.

The chain combines TRBV7-2 with TRBJ2-1, with 9 bases lining up with TRBD1. The CDR3 extends over 16 amino acids. V shed 3 bases, J shed 1 base, and the junction held 4 bases outside the gene matches. Germline assignment: CDR1 SGHTA and CDR2 FQGNSA. The DNA of the CDR3 is TGTGCCAGCAGCTTTTTCGACAGGGGGTCCTACAATGAGCAGTTCTTC. Its protein product is CASSFFDRGSYNEQFF.

In its sample, this clone was seen once. The chain uses TRBV21-1 and TRBJ2-2; the table's D call of TRBD2 was not tested on the DNA. TRBV21-1 is a recognized pseudogene. CDR3 size: 12 residues. For the CDR3, the DNA is TGTGCCAGCTGTCGTAGCACCGGGGAGCTGTTTTTT. Translated, it gives CASCRSTGELFF.

The CDR3 DNA reads TGCGCCAGCAGCCAAGATTCAGGGGCTCGGCAGCCCCAGCATTTT. Its protein product is CASSQDSGARQPQHF. The genes are TRBV4-1 and TRBJ1-5; D possibly corresponds to TRBD1 (6 bases). CDR3 size: 15 residues. Trimming pared 0 bases from V and 7 bases from J, leaving 13 bases between. CDR1 MGHRA and CDR2 YSYEKL come from the germline V gene.

The J gene is TRBJ2-7, the V gene TRBV11-2; 11 nucleotides agree with TRBD2. Unmatched junction bases numbered 9, after V lost 4 bases and J lost 4 bases. Germline loops: CDR1 SGHAT, CDR2 FQNNGV. The length of the CDR3 is 16 residues. CDR3 protein: CASSSPTSGGLYEQYF. The CDR3, as DNA: TGTGCCAGCAGCTCCCCTACTAGCGGGGGCTTGTACGAGCAGTACTTC. The variable domain in full, completed from reference TRBV11-2 and TRBJ2-7, reads EAGVAQSPRYKIIEKRQSVAFWCNPISGHATLYWYQQILGQGPKLLIQFQNNGVVDDSQLPKDRFSAERLKGVDSTLKIQPAKLEDSAVYLCASSSPTSGGLYEQYFGPGTRLTVT.

V is TRBV27 and J is TRBJ2-7, with 12 bases fitting TRBD2. Per germline, CDR1 MNHEY and CDR2 SMNVEV (reference sequence). V gave up 5 bases and J gave up 4 bases; unmatched junction bases: 12. CDR3 length equals 17 residues. The CDR3 region is CASSARLAGAGGYEQYF. As DNA, the CDR3 is TGTGCCAGCAGTGCCCGACTAGCGGGAGCCGGTGGGTACGAGCAGTACTTC.

This clone was found once. The J gene is TRBJ1-4, the V gene TRBV15; no clear D. The CDR3 loop spans 15 amino acids. The germline V and J ends were trimmed by 0 bases and 4 bases, with 9 bases remaining between them. Per germline, CDR1 LNHNV and CDR2 YYDKDF (reference sequence). CDR3: CATSRDNSNNEKLFF. In nucleotides, the CDR3 is TGTGCCACCAGCAGAGACAACTCAAATAATGAAAAACTGTTTTTT.

Only one count was recorded for this clone. This sequence joins TRBV3-1 (or the pseudogene TRBV3-2) and TRBJ2-7; no firm D call. Germline values: CDR1 LGHDT, CDR2 YNNKEL (reference sequence). Between the trimmed V and J ends, which lost 0 bases and 2 bases, there was a span of 5 bases. The CDR3 contains 13 residues. DNA of the CDR3: TGTGCCAGCAGCCAAGACAGAACCTACGAGCAGTACTTC. This gives the protein CASSQDRTYEQYF.

This clone was seen a few times. The rearrangement links TRBV25-1 to TRBJ1-2; D unclear. With 1 base removed from V and 4 bases from J, the gap between germline ends came to 7 bases. CDR1 and CDR2 (germline): MGHDK, SYGVNS. This CDR3 region has 13 residues. CDR3 protein: CASSEWAVYGYTF. For the CDR3, the DNA is TGTGCCAGCAGTGAATGGGCAGTCTATGGCTACACCTTC.

This chain uses TRBV19 with TRBJ2-7; TRBD1 might be the D (5 bases). The length of the CDR3 is 15 residues. The V gene's germline CDR1 is LNHDA and CDR2 SQIVND (reference sequence). Trimming cost V 3 bases and J 3 bases, with 15 bases left between them. CDR3 region: CASSMSDSPIYEQYF. Here the CDR3 DNA reads TGTGCCAGTAGTATGTCTGACAGCCCGATCTACGAGCAGTACTTC.